Each of the 14 T cell receptor beta chains below was sequenced from the same sample in a study of post-analysis software for immune sequencing data (dated by TCRdb to the mid-2010s). Study-wide findings and limitations: Patients showed significantly higher frequencies than controls for 4 or 5 TRBV segments, among them TRBV5-6, TRBV5-1 and TRBV20-1.

Libraries were built with PCR. Sequencing instrument: Illumina HiSeq 2500. Unique molecular identifiers were incorporated into TCR beta cDNA libraries to reduce PCR and sequencing biases. The public sequencing data were trimmed at Q25 with fastp and processed into clonotypes with MiXCR by TCRdb, which kept only in-frame beta chains. Under each unique CDR3 protein, matching rows form one entry showing the most common genes and DNA. A total of hundreds of thousands of distinct CDR3 sequences appear in this sample, 44% of them only once. The leading ten clones occupy under 2% of the sample. These receptors' targets are unknown. The sample taken for sequencing was blood. These receptors were obtained from a girl between 5 and 17 years old with multiple sclerosis.

This clonotype was observed a few times. The chain joins TRBV5-1 to TRBJ1-1; possibly TRBD1 for D (5 bases). CDR3 length: 11 amino acids. V was pared by 4 bases and J by 11 bases, with 12 bases between. Germline V CDR1 and CDR2: SGHRS, YFSETQ. The CDR3 spells CASSLGPVAFF. Here the CDR3 DNA reads TGCGCCAGCAGCCTGGGACCGGTGGCTTTCTTT.

A few counts support this clonotype. This chain links TRBV29-1 with TRBJ2-3; TRBD2 is a possible D gene (6 bases). CDR3 length equals 14 residues. Trimming removed 6 bases from V and 2 bases from J, with 15 bases in between. CDR1 and CDR2 (germline): SQVTM, ANQGSEA. CDR3 protein: CSVGQGGNTDTQYF. DNA of the CDR3: TGCAGCGTCGGCCAGGGCGGGAACACAGATACGCAGTATTTT.

This chain joins TRBV5-6 and TRBJ1-2, with D possibly TRBD1 on 6 matching bases. Germline CDR1 reads SGHDT; CDR2 reads YYEEEE. The ends were cut back, 4 bases at V and 4 bases at J, with 14 bases in the middle. The CDR3 sequence is 14 residues long. The CDR3 nucleotides are TGTGCCAGCAGCCCGGCGGGGGGCTCCTATGGCTACACCTTC. Its protein product is CASSPAGGSYGYTF.

The genes are TRBV5-1 and TRBJ2-7; 7 nucleotides line up with TRBD1. J was trimmed by 2 bases and V by 0 bases; bases with no gene match: 8. Looked up from germline, CDR1 is SGHRS and CDR2 is YFSETQ. The CDR3 length is 16 residues. The CDR3 here is CASSLGVPQGAYEQYF. For the CDR3, the DNA is TGCGCCAGCAGCTTGGGGGTGCCCCAGGGGGCCTACGAGCAGTACTTC.

This clonotype was found many times. The V gene is TRBV4-1, the J gene TRBJ2-7, with D tentatively TRBD1 or TRBD2 (5 bases each). The germline gives CDR1 MGHRA, CDR2 YSYEKL. The V and J ends lost 0 bases and 5 bases respectively, with 11 bases between them. The length of the CDR3 is 14 residues. The CDR3 bases are TGCGCCAGCAGCCAAGAAGGGACCAGCGACGAGCAGTACTTC. Encoded protein: CASSQEGTSDEQYF.

In its sample, this clonotype was seen once. The chain has TRBV10-3 and TRBJ1-1; maybe TRBD1 (6 bases). The CDR3 length is 14 residues. V was clipped by 9 bases and J by 3 bases, with 17 bases between them. Looked up from germline, CDR1 is ENHRY and CDR2 is SYGVKD. CDR3 in DNA: TGTGCCATGGGCGGGGGACACCCGGACACTGAAGCTTTCTTT. Protein product: CAMGGGHPDTEAFF.

The chain combines TRBV6-1 with TRBJ1-5, with D perhaps TRBD1 (6 bases). The ends were cut back, 2 bases at V and 9 bases at J, with 17 bases in the middle. CDR1 is MNHNS, CDR2 SASEGT, per germline. The CDR3 consists of 15 residues. The CDR3 loop is CASSELTGQDGPQHF. The CDR3 DNA follows: TGTGCCAGCAGTGAACTAACAGGGCAAGATGGGCCCCAGCATTTT.

The sample holds a few counts of this clonotype. The V gene is TRBV6-8, the J gene TRBJ2-5, with a possible D match to TRBD1 (5 bases). The DNA end favors TRBJ2-7, so the J call may be wrong. The germline gives CDR1 MNHGY, CDR2 SAAAGT. The CDR3 has 14 amino acids. DNA of the CDR3: TGTGCCAGTCACCCCGGCAGGGCAGATAACGAGCAGTACTTC. Its protein is CASHPGRADNEQYF.

The chain combines TRBV12-3 or TRBV12-4 with TRBJ2-5; the D is unclear. The CDR3 runs 15 residues. The V gene lost 2 bases and the J gene lost 0 bases, with 10 bases spanning the gap. The CDR3 coding sequence is TGTGCCAGCAGTTTAATGGGTGGTCACCAAGAGACCCAGTACTTC. It codes for CASSLMGGHQETQYF.

The chain employs TRBV29-1 and TRBJ1-1; a possible D gene is TRBD1 (6 bases). The germline V and J ends were trimmed by 7 bases and 4 bases, with 10 bases remaining between them. CDR3 length: 11 residues. Looked up from germline, CDR1 is SQVTM and CDR2 is ANQGSEA. The DNA for the CDR3 is TGCAGCGGGGGGCCACGCACTGAAGCTTTCTTT. Translated, it gives CSGGPRTEAFF.

In its sample, this clonotype was seen a few times. The rearrangement links TRBV12-3 or TRBV12-4 to TRBJ2-1, with 9 nucleotides matching TRBD2. The CDR3 is 14 amino acids. Unmatched junction bases numbered 0, after V lost 2 bases and J lost 4 bases. This CDR3 is CASSLLAGYNEQFF. For the CDR3, the DNA is TGTGCCAGCAGTTTACTAGCGGGGTACAATGAGCAGTTCTTC.

This clonotype was observed a handful of times. The V gene is TRBV12-3 or TRBV12-4, the J gene TRBJ2-5; 9 bases map to TRBD2. V was pared by 3 bases and J by 5 bases, with 7 bases of the junction left unmatched. The CDR3 covers 15 residues. CDR3 sequence: CASSLRAGGSETQYF. Written as DNA, the CDR3 is TGTGCCAGCAGTTTGCGAGCGGGGGGTTCCGAGACCCAGTACTTC.

This chain joins TRBV12-3 or TRBV12-4 and TRBJ2-3; TRBD1 matches at 9 bases. V dropped 4 bases and J dropped 3; count of bases not matched to a gene: 14. The CDR3 is 18 residues long. DNA of the CDR3: TGTGCCAGCAGTTCGGATACTGGGGACAGGGTGAAAACAGATACGCAGTATTTT. Translated, it gives CASSSDTGDRVKTDTQYF.

This clonotype was detected a few times. This chain links TRBV28 with TRBJ1-5; TRBD1 matches at 9 bases. V dropped 4 bases and J dropped 2; count of bases not matched to a gene: 6. The length of the CDR3 is 16 residues. The germline CDR1 and CDR2 sequences are MDHEN and SYDVKM. This chain's CDR3 is CASSSYRTGGNQPQHF. CDR3 nucleotides: TGTGCCAGCAGTTCTTACCGGACAGGGGGCAATCAGCCCCAGCATTTT.